These T cell receptor beta chains were read from a single sample in a study of T cell responses to AZD1222 COVID-19 vaccine. Sequenced by immunoSEQ multiplex PCR; TCRdb stores in-frame clones only, minus some. There are tens of thousands of clones in the sample; 70% to 90% occur only once, and less than 20% lies in the top ten. This specimen was peripheral blood, taken on day 0 of AZD1222 vaccination. These TCRs come from an adult in good health. The CDR3 runs from the conserved cysteine through the conserved F or W. The order of the fields is clone size, D gene, V gene, J gene, CDR3 DNA, CDR3 protein. The D gene is left open where the match is weak. Some rows have no size entry. The others give once, few or many, or a class for an expanded clone.

NA,TRBD1,TRBV7-6,TRBJ1-2,TGTGCCAGCAGCCGGGGGACAGGACTGAAATCTAACTATGGCTACACCTTC,CASSRGTGLKSNYGYTF
few,TRBD1,TRBV19,TRBJ2-7,TGTGCCAGTCAGCCCGGGACAGGGGCCTCCTACGAGCAGTACTTC,CASQPGTGASYEQYF
NA,NA,TRBV9,TRBJ1-1,TGTGCCAGCAGCGTAGACGGGAGAAACACTGAAGCTTTCTTT,CASSVDGRNTEAFF
NA,NA,TRBV5-5,TRBJ1-5,TGTGCCAGCAGCCTGGAAGATCTGGGCTTAGTACTCAATCAGCCCCAGCATTTT,CASSLEDLGLVLNQPQHF
NA,NA,TRBV7-8,TRBJ2-2,TGTGCCAGCAGCTTACCGGGAACCAGACCCGGGGAGCTGTTTTTT,CASSLPGTRPGELFF
NA,NA,TRBV6-2/TRBV6-3,TRBJ1-5,TGTGCCAGCAGTTACGGATCGGGGAATCAGCCCCAGCATTTT,CASSYGSGNQPQHF
once,TRBD1,TRBV2,TRBJ1-6,TGTGCCAGCACTATACAGGGGGCTCTAATGAATTCACCCCTCCACTTT,CASTIQGALMNSPLHF
NA,NA,TRBV15,TRBJ2-2,TGTGCCACCAGCAGAGATCGGAACACCGGGGAGCTGTTTTTT,CATSRDRNTGELFF
NA,TRBD2,TRBV28,TRBJ2-7,TGTGCCAGCTCCGGGACGGGGGGATACGAGCAGTACTTC,CASSGTGGYEQYF
NA,NA,TRBV5-1,TRBJ1-2,TGCGCCAGCAGCCGGGGGTGGCAGGGGAATAATGGCTACACCTTC,CASSRGWQGNNGYTF
few,TRBD1,TRBV11-2,TRBJ1-1,TGTGCCAGCAGCTCTACTCGGGACAGCCAAGCTTTCTTT,CASSSTRDSQAFF
NA,NA,TRBV6-5,TRBJ2-1,TGTGCCAGCAACCTAGACGGAAAAACTAACAATGAGCAGTTCTTC,CASNLDGKTNNEQFF
NA,TRBD2,TRBV5-1,TRBJ2-1,TGCGCCAGCAGCTTGGCCGCGGGAGTTGAGCAGTTCTTC,CASSLAAGVEQFF
NA,NA,TRBV30,TRBJ1-1,TGTGCCTGTTTGCCCCTGCGGGGGCTGAGGAACACTGAAGCTTTCTTT,CACLPLRGLRNTEAFF
NA,NA,TRBV4-1,TRBJ2-5,TGCGCCAGCAGCCTGGGTCCTCAATTGGGGCAAGAGACCCAGTACTTC,CASSLGPQLGQETQYF
once,NA,TRBV5-1,TRBJ2-3,TGCGCCAGCAGCTTGGGAATGAGCACAGATACGCAGTATTTT,CASSLGMSTDTQYF
once,NA,TRBV29-1,TRBJ1-3,TGCAGCGTTGAGTTGAGGGGGTCGGCTGGAAACACCATATATTTT,CSVELRGSAGNTIYF
NA,TRBD2,TRBV5-4,TRBJ2-1,TGTGCCAGCAGCTTTAAGCGGGAGCTCGACAATGAGCAGTTCTTC,CASSFKRELDNEQFF
NA,NA,TRBV7-9,TRBJ2-3,TGTGCCAGCAGCACGGGGATCGGGTGGTCGCGCGACACAGATACGCAGTATTTT,CASSTGIGWSRDTDTQYF
NA,TRBD1,TRBV10-3,TRBJ1-1,TGTGCCATCAGAACTTCGACAGGGGAGAGGTTTAATACTGAAGCTTTCTTT,CAIRTSTGERFNTEAFF
NA,NA,TRBV19,TRBJ2-7,TGTGCCAGTAGTATAGCTTTCTCCCCCGACGTCTCCTACGAGCAGTACTTC,CASSIAFSPDVSYEQYF
NA,NA,TRBV18,TRBJ2-7,TGTGCCAGCTCACGCCAGCCAGCCTACGAGCAGTACTTC,CASSRQPAYEQYF
NA,TRBD1,TRBV19,TRBJ1-2,TGTGCCAGTAGCCCGACAGGGGACTATGGCTACACCTTC,CASSPTGDYGYTF
NA,NA,TRBV6-5,TRBJ2-7,TGTGCCAGCAAATTGGGTGGGGGCTCCTACGAGCAGTACTTC,CASKLGGGSYEQYF
NA,NA,TRBV6-2/TRBV6-3,TRBJ1-4,TGTGCCAGCAGCTCCCGGGGGGCAACTAATGAAAAACTGTTTTTT,CASSSRGATNEKLFF
large,TRBD1,TRBV6-1,TRBJ1-5,TGTGCCAGCAGTGAAGGGACAGGGGGCGTTCAGCCCCAGCATTTT,CASSEGTGGVQPQHF
NA,NA,TRBV5-8,TRBJ2-1,TGTGCCAGCAGCTTTCCCAGGGGAAATGGGGGCAATGAGCAGTTCTTC,CASSFPRGNGGNEQFF
NA,TRBD1,TRBV6-5,TRBJ2-7,TGTGCCAGCAGATCCGGGACAGGGAACGAGCAGTACTTC,CASRSGTGNEQYF
NA,NA,TRBV5-1,TRBJ2-7,TGCGCCAGCAGCTTCAACAGCCCCTCCTACGAGCAGTACTTC,CASSFNSPSYEQYF
NA,NA,TRBV15,TRBJ2-7,TGTGCCACCAGCAGAGAAGGGTGGTACGAGCAGTACTTC,CATSREGWYEQYF
NA,NA,TRBV27,TRBJ2-7,TGTGCCAGCAGTTTAACGGGGGCACTGTCTATTGAGCAGTACTTC,CASSLTGALSIEQYF
NA,TRBD2,TRBV7-9,TRBJ2-1,TGTGCCAGCAGCACTCCCAGAGCGGGAGGGCCTCATGAGCAGTTCTTC,CASSTPRAGGPHEQFF
NA,TRBD1,TRBV29-1,TRBJ2-5,TGCAGCGTTGAAGATCCGAGGCAGGGGGATTCTGGAGAGACCCAGTACTTC,CSVEDPRQGDSGETQYF
few,TRBD1,TRBV6-2/TRBV6-3,TRBJ1-4,TGTGCCAGCAGTTCCCCGGGACAGGGGAAAGAAAAACTGTTTTTT,CASSSPGQGKEKLFF
NA,NA,TRBV24-1,TRBJ2-3,TGTGCCACCAGTGCCCGGCTAGCGCTTAGCACAGATACGCAGTATTTT,CATSARLALSTDTQYF
NA,TRBD1,TRBV10-2,TRBJ1-5,TGCGCCAGCAGTGAGTTGAACAGGGGTCGATGGAATCAGCCCCAGCATTTT,CASSELNRGRWNQPQHF
NA,NA,TRBV19,TRBJ1-4,TGTGCCAGTAGCCCCGTGGGGACCGATAATGAAAAACTGTTTTTT,CASSPVGTDNEKLFF
NA,NA,TRBV21-1,TRBJ2-7,TGTGCCAGCAGCCACAGCTCCTACGAGCAGTACTTC,CASSHSSYEQYF
NA,NA,TRBV30,TRBJ1-4,TGTGCCTGGAGTGTACTACTAGGGAGAGGGGAAAAACTGTTTTTT,CAWSVLLGRGEKLFF
NA,TRBD1,TRBV11-3,TRBJ1-1,TGTGCCAGCAGCTTAGGTCCAGGGGGGAACACTGAAGCTTTCTTT,CASSLGPGGNTEAFF
NA,NA,TRBV27,TRBJ2-3,TGTGCCAGCAGTCCCTTTGAAGGGGGGGCAATAGATACGCAGTATTTT,CASSPFEGGAIDTQYF
NA,NA,TRBV2,TRBJ1-1,TGTGCCAGCAGTGACAAATCGCACCCTGAAGCTTTCTTT,CASSDKSHPEAFF
NA,TRBD2,TRBV3-1/TRBV3-2,TRBJ2-7,TGTGCCAGCAGCAAGAGGACTAGCGCCATCTACGAGCAGTACTTC,CASSKRTSAIYEQYF
NA,TRBD1,TRBV5-1,TRBJ1-2,TGCGCCAGCAGCTTGCGGCAGGGGGGAGTTGGCTACACCTTC,CASSLRQGGVGYTF
NA,TRBD1,TRBV18,TRBJ2-5,TGTGCCAGCTCACCACTCCCGCCCGGACAGGGCGGAGAGACCCAGTACTTC,CASSPLPPGQGGETQYF
NA,TRBD2,TRBV28,TRBJ2-7,TGTGCCAGTAATAGCGGGGGGCGAACCTACGAGCAGTACTTC,CASNSGGRTYEQYF
NA,NA,TRBV2,TRBJ2-3,TGTGCCAGCGGGGGGACCACTCGAAGGGTGACAGATACGCAGTATTTT,CASGGTTRRVTDTQYF
once,TRBD1,TRBV6-1,TRBJ2-7,TGTGCCAGCAGTGAACGGGACAGCTCATCCTACGAGCAGTACTTC,CASSERDSSSYEQYF
NA,TRBD2,TRBV28,TRBJ2-3,TGTGCCAGCAACAAGCGGAGAGGCACTAGCGGGAGGGGGGCAGATACGCAGTATTTT,CASNKRRGTSGRGADTQYF
NA,TRBD1,TRBV7-9,TRBJ1-2,TGTGCCAGCAGCCCAGTAGACAGGGGAGGATCTGGCTACACCTTC,CASSPVDRGGSGYTF
NA,NA,TRBV9,TRBJ2-7,TGTGCCAGCAGCGCCGGGCCAGCCTACGAGCAGTACTTC,CASSAGPAYEQYF
NA,TRBD1,TRBV30,TRBJ1-5,TGTGCCTGGAGTGGGGGACAGGGGGGACAGCCCCAGCATTTT,CAWSGGQGGQPQHF
NA,TRBD2,TRBV5-5,TRBJ2-7,TGTGCCAGCAGCTTGGCGGCTAGCGGATCCTACGAGCAGTACTTC,CASSLAASGSYEQYF
NA,NA,TRBV19,TRBJ1-1,TGTGCCAGTAGTATACGAGGGTTGGACACTGAAGCTTTCTTT,CASSIRGLDTEAFF
NA,NA,TRBV30,TRBJ1-1,TGTGCCTGGTGGAAGGGGTCCGAAGCTTTCTTT,CAWWKGSEAFF